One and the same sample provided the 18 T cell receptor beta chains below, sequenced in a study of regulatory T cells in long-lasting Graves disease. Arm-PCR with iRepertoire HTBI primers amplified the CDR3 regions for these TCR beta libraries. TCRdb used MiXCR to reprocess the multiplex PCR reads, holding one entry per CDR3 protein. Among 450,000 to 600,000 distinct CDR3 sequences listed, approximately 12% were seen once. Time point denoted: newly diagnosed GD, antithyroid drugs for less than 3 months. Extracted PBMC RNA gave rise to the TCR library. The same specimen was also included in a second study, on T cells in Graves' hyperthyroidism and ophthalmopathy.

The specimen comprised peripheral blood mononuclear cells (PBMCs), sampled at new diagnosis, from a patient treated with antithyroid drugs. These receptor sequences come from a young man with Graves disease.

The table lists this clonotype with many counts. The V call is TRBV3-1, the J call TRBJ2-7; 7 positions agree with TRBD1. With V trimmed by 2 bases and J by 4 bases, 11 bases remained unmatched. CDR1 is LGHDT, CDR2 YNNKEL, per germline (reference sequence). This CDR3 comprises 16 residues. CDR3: CASSQWTGATAYEQYF. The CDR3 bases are TGTGCCAGCAGCCAATGGACAGGAGCCACGGCTTACGAGCAGTACTTC.

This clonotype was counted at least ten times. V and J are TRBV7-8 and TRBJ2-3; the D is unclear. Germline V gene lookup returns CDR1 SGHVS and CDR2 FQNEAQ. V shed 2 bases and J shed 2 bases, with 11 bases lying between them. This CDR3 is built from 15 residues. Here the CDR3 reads CASSLIRVNTDTQYF. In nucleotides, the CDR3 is TGTGCCAGCAGCTTAATCCGGGTAAACACAGATACGCAGTATTTT. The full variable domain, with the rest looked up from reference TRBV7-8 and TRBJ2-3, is GAGVSQSPRYKVAKRGQDVALRCDPISGHVSLFWYQQALGQGPEFLTYFQNEAQLDKSGLPSDRFFAERPEGSVSTLKIQRTQQEDSAVYLCASSLIRVNTDTQYFGPGTRLTVL.

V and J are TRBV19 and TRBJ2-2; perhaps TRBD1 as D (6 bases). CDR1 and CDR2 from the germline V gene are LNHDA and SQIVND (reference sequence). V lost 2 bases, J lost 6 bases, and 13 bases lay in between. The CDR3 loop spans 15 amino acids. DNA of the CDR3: TGTGCCAGTAGTATATCAAACAGGGATGCCGGGGAGCTGTTTTTT. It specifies CASSISNRDAGELFF.

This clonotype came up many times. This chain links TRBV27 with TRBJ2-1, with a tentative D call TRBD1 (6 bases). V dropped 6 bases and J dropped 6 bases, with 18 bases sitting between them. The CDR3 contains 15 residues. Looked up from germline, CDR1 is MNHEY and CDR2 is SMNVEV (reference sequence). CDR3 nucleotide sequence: TGTGCCAGCAGCGACAGGTGGGCCGTCCCCAATGAGCAGTTCTTC. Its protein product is CASSDRWAVPNEQFF.

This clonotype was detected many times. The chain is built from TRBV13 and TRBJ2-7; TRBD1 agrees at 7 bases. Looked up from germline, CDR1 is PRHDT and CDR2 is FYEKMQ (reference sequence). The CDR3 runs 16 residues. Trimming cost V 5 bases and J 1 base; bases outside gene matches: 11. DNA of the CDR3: TGTGCCAGCAGCCATACGACCGGGGACAGATCCTACGAGCAGTACTTC. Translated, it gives CASSHTTGDRSYEQYF.

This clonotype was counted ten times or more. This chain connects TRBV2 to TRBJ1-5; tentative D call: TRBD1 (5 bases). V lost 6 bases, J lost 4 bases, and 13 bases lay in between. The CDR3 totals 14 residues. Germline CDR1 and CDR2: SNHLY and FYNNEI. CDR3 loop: CASSAGTVNQPQHF. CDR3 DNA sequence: TGTGCCAGCAGCGCCGGGACGGTAAATCAGCCCCAGCATTTT.

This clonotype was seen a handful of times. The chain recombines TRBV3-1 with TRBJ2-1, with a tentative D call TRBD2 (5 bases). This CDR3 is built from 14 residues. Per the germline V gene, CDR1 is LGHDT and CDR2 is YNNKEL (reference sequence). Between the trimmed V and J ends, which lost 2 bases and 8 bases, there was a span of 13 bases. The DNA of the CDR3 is TGTGCCAGCAGCCAACGGGCTAGCCCCCATGAGCAGTTCTTC. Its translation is CASSQRASPHEQFF.

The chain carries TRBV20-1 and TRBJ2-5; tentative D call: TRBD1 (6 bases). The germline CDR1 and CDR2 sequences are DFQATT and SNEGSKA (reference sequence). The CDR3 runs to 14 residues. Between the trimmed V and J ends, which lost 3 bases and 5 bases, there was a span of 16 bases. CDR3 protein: CSASYSTGLETQYF. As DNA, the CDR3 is TGCAGTGCTAGTTATTCGACAGGTTTGGAGACCCAGTACTTC.

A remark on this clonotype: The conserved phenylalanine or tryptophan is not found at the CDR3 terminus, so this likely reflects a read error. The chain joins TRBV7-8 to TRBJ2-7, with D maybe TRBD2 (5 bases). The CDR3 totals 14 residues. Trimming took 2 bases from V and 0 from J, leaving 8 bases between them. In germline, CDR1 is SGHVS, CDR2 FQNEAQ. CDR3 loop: CASSLSGSSYEQYL. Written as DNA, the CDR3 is TGTGCCAGCAGCTTAAGCGGCTCCTCCTACGAGCAGTACCTC.

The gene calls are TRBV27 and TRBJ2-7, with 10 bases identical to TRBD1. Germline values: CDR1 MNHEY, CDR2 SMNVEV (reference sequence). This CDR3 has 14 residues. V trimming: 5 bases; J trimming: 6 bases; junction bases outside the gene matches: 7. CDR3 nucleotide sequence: TGTGCCAGCAGTCCCGGGACAGGGGACTTCGAGCAGTACTTC. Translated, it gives CASSPGTGDFEQYF.

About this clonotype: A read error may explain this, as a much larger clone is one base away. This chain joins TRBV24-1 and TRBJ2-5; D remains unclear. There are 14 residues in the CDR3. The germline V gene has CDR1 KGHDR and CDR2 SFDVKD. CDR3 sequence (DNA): TGTGCCGCCAGTGATTTGCATGGGGAAGAGACCCAGTACTTC. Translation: CAASDLHGEETQYF.

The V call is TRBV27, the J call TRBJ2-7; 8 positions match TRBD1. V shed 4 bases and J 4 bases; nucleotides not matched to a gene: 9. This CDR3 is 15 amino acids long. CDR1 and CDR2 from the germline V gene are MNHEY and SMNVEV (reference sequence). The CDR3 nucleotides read TGTGCCAGCAGTTCCCCCCCAGGGGGCCCGTACGAGCAGTACTTC. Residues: CASSSPPGGPYEQYF.

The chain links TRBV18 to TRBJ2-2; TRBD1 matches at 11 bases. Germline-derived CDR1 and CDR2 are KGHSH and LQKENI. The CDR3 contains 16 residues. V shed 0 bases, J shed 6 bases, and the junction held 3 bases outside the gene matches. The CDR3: CASSPPKGQGAGELFF. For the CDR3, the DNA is TGTGCCAGCTCACCACCGAAGGGACAGGGGGCCGGGGAGCTGTTTTTT.

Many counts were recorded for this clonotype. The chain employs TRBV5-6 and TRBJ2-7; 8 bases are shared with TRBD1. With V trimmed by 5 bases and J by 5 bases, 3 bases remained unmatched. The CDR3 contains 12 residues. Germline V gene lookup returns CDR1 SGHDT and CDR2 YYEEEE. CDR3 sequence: CASRDRGDEQYF. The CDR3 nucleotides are TGTGCCAGCAGAGACAGGGGCGACGAGCAGTACTTC.

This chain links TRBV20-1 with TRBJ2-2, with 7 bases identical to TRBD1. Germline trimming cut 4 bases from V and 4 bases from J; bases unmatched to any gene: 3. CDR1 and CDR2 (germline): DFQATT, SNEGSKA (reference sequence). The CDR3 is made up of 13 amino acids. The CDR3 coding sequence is TGCAGTGCTACACACAGGGGCACCGGGGAGCTGTTTTTT. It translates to CSATHRGTGELFF.

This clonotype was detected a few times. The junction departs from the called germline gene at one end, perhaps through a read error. The CDR3 is CSVGGHQNTGELVF. The CDR3 region has the DNA TGCAGCGTTGGGGGACACCAGAACACCGGGGAGCTGGTTTTT. This chain joins TRBV29-1 and TRBJ2-2; perhaps TRBD1 as D (6 bases). The CDR3 runs to 14 residues. Germline V gene data show CDR1 as SQVTM and CDR2 as ANQGSEA.

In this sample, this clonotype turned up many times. This chain's CDR3 is CASSWTEQSYEQYF. The CDR3 DNA sequence: TGTGCCAGTAGTTGGACAGAACAATCCTACGAGCAGTACTTC. The chain is built from TRBV19 and TRBJ2-7, with D perhaps matching TRBD1 (6 bases). Trimming removed 5 bases from V and 1 base from J, with 12 bases in between. Germline loops: CDR1 LNHDA, CDR2 SQIVND (reference sequence). The CDR3 extends over 14 amino acids.

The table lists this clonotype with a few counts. For the CDR3, the DNA is TGTGCCAGTAGTAAAGGAGGTACGGTCTATGGCTACACCTTC. Translating gives CASSKGGTVYGYTF. The chain uses TRBV19 and TRBJ1-2, with unresolved D. V was clipped by 4 bases and J by 4 bases, with 13 bases between them. The CDR3 sequence is 14 residues long. Germline loops: CDR1 LNHDA, CDR2 SQIVND (reference sequence).